This T cell receptor beta chain was sequenced for a study of cytomegalovirus exposure and HLA in healthy donors. The PCR had 60 Vbeta and 13 Jbeta primers. Authors' data handling: As a later analysis found, there were 70 million to 90 million unique TCR beta chains, of which some 9.9 million were shared. TCRdb's copy holds only in-frame clones and misses some; the assay was immunoSEQ multiplex PCR. V, J and clone size are those of that table, while D and trimming were read from the DNA. The sample's table shows about 48,000 clones. With respect to this clone: Its target is not known.

This CDR3 contains 14 residues. The V end lost 3 bases, the J end lost 0 bases, and 8 bases lay between the germline ends. Germline values: CDR1 KGHSH, CDR2 LQKENI. Study-level findings and limits: In an earlier analysis, about 87% or about 30%: the productive usage of most TCR beta V segments. When the data were analyzed later, several of the most significant clusters appeared to be linked to common viral pathogens.

The chain uses TRBV18 and TRBJ2-5, with D uncertain. The TCR originated in a woman in her thirties or forties in good health and CMV-seronegative. The material sequenced was PBMCs. The chain's CDR3 is CASSPQDYQETQYF. The DNA for the CDR3 is TGTGCCAGCTCACCCCAAGACTACCAAGAGACCCAGTACTTC.